These T cell receptor beta chains were read from a single sample in a study of spatial heterogeneity in lung cancer. Using its own MiXCR run on the 5' RACE reads, TCRdb lists one record per CDR3 protein. The sample consists of about 94,000 distinct CDR3 sequences, approximately 19% of them appearing once. The sequenced sample was PBMCs, obtained at follow-up. Receptor source: a male donor with early-stage non-small cell lung cancer. CDR3s leave out the opening cysteine and the closing phenylalanine or tryptophan. Each record gives: J gene, V gene, D gene, CDR3 protein. The D gene is left open where the match is weak.

TRBJ2-7 TRBV20-1 - SARSDYEQY
TRBJ2-7 TRBV7-6 TRBD1 ASSLGQPYEQY
TRBJ1-1 TRBV20-1 - SARRGGRNTEAF
TRBJ2-5 TRBV3-1 - ASSQPGTTQETQY
TRBJ2-7 TRBV12-3/TRBV12-4 - ASSLGWGRGRDEQY
TRBJ2-1 TRBV7-2 - ASSSPGKTLNEQF
TRBJ2-5 TRBV20-1 TRBD1 SASRTGDQAETQY
TRBJ2-1 TRBV5-1 - ASSLATGSGHEQF
TRBJ1-5 TRBV18 - ASSPTGTGQPQH
TRBJ2-3 TRBV10-2 TRBD1 ASSEYRTGTTDTQY
TRBJ1-1 TRBV20-1 - SASPEGHRTEAF
TRBJ1-5 TRBV20-1 - SAHGQNSNQPQH
TRBJ2-7 TRBV20-1 - SAISPTGVYEQY
TRBJ1-2 TRBV18 TRBD1 ASSPDRGGYT
TRBJ1-1 TRBV6-2/TRBV6-3 TRBD1 ASSANDRGSEAF
TRBJ2-5 TRBV9 TRBD2 ASSVGTAGGGETQY
TRBJ2-3 TRBV6-9 TRBD2 ASSFPEGRADTDTQY